The 15 T cell receptor beta chains below were found in one sample sequenced in a study of identical twins. TCRdb re-called the 5' RACE reads with MiXCR, one entry per CDR3 protein. The sample yields about 520,000 distinct CDR3 sequences, less than 25% seen once. These data are also associated with another study on T cells expressing NK-cell markers.

Sequencing input: CD4+ T cells sorted from blood. The origin of the receptors is a woman between 18 and 29 years old in good health.

This clonotype was observed a handful of times. The chain uses TRBV20-1 and TRBJ2-1; D unclear. V was pared by 1 base and J by 6 bases, with 13 bases between. The germline V gene encodes CDR1 DFQATT and CDR2 SNEGSKA (reference sequence). The CDR3 is 14 amino acids. In DNA, the CDR3 is TGCAGTGCTAGAGCCCTACGCCTCTTCAATGAGCAGTTCTTC. Its translation is CSARALRLFNEQFF.

This clonotype was found a few times. This chain uses TRBV12-3 or TRBV12-4 with TRBJ2-3; 8 bases agree with TRBD1. This CDR3 region has 14 residues. Germline trimming cut 5 bases from V and 8 bases from J; bases unmatched to any gene: 9. The CDR3 here is CASSRTGFGATQYF. Here the CDR3 DNA reads TGTGCCAGCAGTCGGACAGGGTTTGGGGCTACGCAGTATTTT.

Ten or more counts support this clonotype. The V gene is TRBV5-1, the J gene TRBJ2-1; 7 bases are a match to TRBD1. CDR3 length: 15 amino acids. After removal of 3 bases from V and 0 bases from J, the junction contained 3 bases not matched to a gene. Germline CDR1 and CDR2: SGHRS and YFSETQ. The CDR3 sequence: CASSSGTVSYNEQFF. The CDR3 DNA reads TGCGCCAGCAGCTCCGGGACAGTCTCCTACAATGAGCAGTTCTTC.

This clonotype was found a few times. This chain links TRBV7-3 with TRBJ2-1; D is uncertain. The germline V and J ends were trimmed by 2 bases and 3 bases, with 5 bases remaining between them. Germline CDR1 and CDR2: SGHTA and FQGTGA. The CDR3 has 13 residues. The CDR3 here is CASSLSYYNEQFF. Written as DNA, the CDR3 is TGTGCCAGCAGCTTATCTTACTACAATGAGCAGTTCTTC.

The CDR3 region is CASSQRLAGGEQYF. The CDR3 DNA sequence: TGTGCCAGCAGCCAGAGACTAGCGGGGGGCGAGCAGTACTTC. The chain uses TRBV11-3 and TRBJ2-7; 13 bases are shared with TRBD2. After removal of 5 bases from V and 6 bases from J, the junction contained 4 bases not matched to a gene. Per the germline V gene, CDR1 is SGHNT and CDR2 is YENEEA. The CDR3 has 14 residues.

The sample holds a few counts of this clonotype. The chain combines TRBV6-2 or TRBV6-3 with TRBJ2-2; no definite D call. In germline, CDR1 is MNHEY, CDR2 SVGEGT. The CDR3 runs 15 residues. V lost 9 bases, J lost 1 base, and 15 bases lay in between. The DNA of the CDR3 is TGTGCCAGTAAGCAGCGATACAAGAACACCGGGGAGCTGTTTTTT. Translation gives CASKQRYKNTGELFF.

The table lists this clonotype with a few counts. The genes are TRBV20-1 and TRBJ1-6; no firm D call. Germline values: CDR1 DFQATT, CDR2 SNEGSKA (reference sequence). V lost 5 bases and J lost 8, with 10 bases in between. The CDR3 runs 12 residues. The CDR3 here is CSAASADSPLHF. CDR3 sequence (DNA): TGCAGTGCTGCTTCTGCAGATTCACCCCTCCACTTT.

V is TRBV5-1 and J is TRBJ2-3, with 7 bases identical to TRBD2. This CDR3 is built from 15 residues. The germline gives CDR1 SGHRS, CDR2 YFSETQ. Germline trimming cut 0 bases from V and 2 bases from J; bases unmatched to any gene: 3. The CDR3 loop reads CASSLVGDYTDTQYF. CDR3 bases: TGCGCCAGCAGCTTGGTAGGGGACTACACAGATACGCAGTATTTT.

This clonotype was found a few times. The genes are TRBV7-9 and TRBJ1-2, with 9 positions matching TRBD1. The length of the CDR3 is 14 residues. Germline trimming cut 7 bases from V and 0 bases from J; bases unmatched to any gene: 3. Germline V gene data show CDR1 as SEHNR and CDR2 as FQNEAQ (reference sequence). The CDR3 sequence is CASIQGATNYGYTF. Here the CDR3 DNA reads TGTGCCAGCATACAGGGGGCAACTAACTATGGCTACACCTTC.

CDR3 sequence reads: CASGSPGGVHTGELFF. The CDR3 bases are TGTGCCAGCGGTTCTCCGGGCGGGGTTCACACCGGGGAGCTGTTTTTT. This sequence joins TRBV27 and TRBJ2-2, with a possible D match to TRBD2 (6 bases). Germline CDR1 and CDR2: MNHEY and SMNVEV (reference sequence). This CDR3 is built from 16 residues. Trimming shortened V by 8 bases and J by 3 bases, and 19 bases separated the two germline ends.

The V gene is TRBV27, the J gene TRBJ1-2; TRBD1 might be the D (6 bases). Germline CDR1 and CDR2: MNHEY and SMNVEV (reference sequence). Trimming removed 8 bases at V and 4 bases at J, with 14 bases between. The length of the CDR3 is 13 residues. Written as DNA, the CDR3 is TGTGCCAGCCGACCGACAGGTTCCTATGGCTACACCTTC. As protein: CASRPTGSYGYTF.

The chain couples TRBV15 to TRBJ1-3; D is uncertain. Germline CDR1 and CDR2: LNHNV and YYDKDF (reference sequence). The CDR3 is 13 residues long. The ends were cut back, 4 bases at V and 1 base at J, with 5 bases in the middle. CDR3 sequence reads: CATSILSGNTIYF. The CDR3 DNA sequence: TGTGCCACCAGCATTCTGTCTGGAAACACCATATATTTT.

The chain is built from TRBV20-1 and TRBJ2-3; TRBD2 aligns across 7 bases. J was trimmed by 9 bases and V by 7 bases; bases with no gene match: 13. The CDR3 contains 13 residues. From germline, CDR1 is DFQATT and CDR2 SNEGSKA (reference sequence). CDR3 sequence (DNA): TGCAGTGGTTTTCTCGCGGGAGTCCCAACGCAGTATTTT. Protein sequence: CSGFLAGVPTQYF.

This clonotype was picked up a small number of times. The rearrangement joins TRBV15 to TRBJ1-5, with no clear D. The V gene's germline CDR1 is LNHNV and CDR2 YYDKDF (reference sequence). The CDR3 length is 15 residues. V was cut by 0 bases and J by 7 bases, with 13 bases left in between. The CDR3 loop is CATSRDPGGHQPQHF. The CDR3 DNA reads as TGTGCCACCAGCAGAGATCCCGGAGGGCACCAGCCCCAGCATTTT.

This clonotype was counted a few times. The genes are TRBV4-3 and TRBJ2-5; D perhaps matches TRBD1 (5 bases). The CDR3 runs to 15 residues. CDR1 and CDR2 from the germline V gene are LGHNA and YSLEER. Trimming shortened V by 4 bases and J by 5 bases, and 17 bases separated the two germline ends. Here the CDR3 DNA reads TGCGCCAGCAGCCCAGGCGTGGCAGGGTCCGAGACCCAGTACTTC. Translated: CASSPGVAGSETQYF.